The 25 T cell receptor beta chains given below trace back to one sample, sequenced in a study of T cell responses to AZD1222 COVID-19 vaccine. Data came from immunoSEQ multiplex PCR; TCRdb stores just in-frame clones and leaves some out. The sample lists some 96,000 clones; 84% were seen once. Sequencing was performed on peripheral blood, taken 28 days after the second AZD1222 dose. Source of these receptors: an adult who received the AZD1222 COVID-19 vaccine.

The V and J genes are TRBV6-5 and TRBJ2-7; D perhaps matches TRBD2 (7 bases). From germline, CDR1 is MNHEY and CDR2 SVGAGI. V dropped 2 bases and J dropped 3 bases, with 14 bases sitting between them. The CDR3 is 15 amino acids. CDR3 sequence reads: CASSYGGDKYYEQYF. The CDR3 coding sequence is TGTGCCAGCAGTTACGGGGGGGACAAGTACTACGAGCAGTACTTC.

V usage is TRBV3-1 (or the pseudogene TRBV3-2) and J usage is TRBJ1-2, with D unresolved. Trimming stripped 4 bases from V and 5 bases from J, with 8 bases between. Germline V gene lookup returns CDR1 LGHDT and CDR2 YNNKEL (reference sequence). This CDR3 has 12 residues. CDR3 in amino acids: CASSLTTYGYTF. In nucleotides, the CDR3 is TGTGCCAGCAGCCTCACGACTTATGGCTACACCTTC.

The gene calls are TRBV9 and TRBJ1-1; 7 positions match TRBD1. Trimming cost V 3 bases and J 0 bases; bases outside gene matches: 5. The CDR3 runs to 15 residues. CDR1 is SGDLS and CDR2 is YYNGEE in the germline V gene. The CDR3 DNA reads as TGTGCCAGCAGCGGGAACAGGGGCATGAACACTGAAGCTTTCTTT. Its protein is CASSGNRGMNTEAFF.

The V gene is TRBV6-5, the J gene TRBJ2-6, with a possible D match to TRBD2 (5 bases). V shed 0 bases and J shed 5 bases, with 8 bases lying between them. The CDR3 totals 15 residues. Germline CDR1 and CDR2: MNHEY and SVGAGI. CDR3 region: CASSYSGSRANVLTF. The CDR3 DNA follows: TGTGCCAGCAGTTACTCAGGGAGTAGGGCCAACGTCCTGACTTTC.

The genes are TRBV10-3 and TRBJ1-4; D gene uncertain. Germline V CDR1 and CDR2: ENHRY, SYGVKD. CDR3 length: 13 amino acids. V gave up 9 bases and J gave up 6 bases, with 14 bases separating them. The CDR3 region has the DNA TGTGCCATACGGGCCCCCGGGGATGAAAAACTGTTTTTT. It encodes CAIRAPGDEKLFF.

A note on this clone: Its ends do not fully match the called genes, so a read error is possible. CDR3 sequence reads: CATSVGEKLFF. Here the CDR3 DNA reads TGTGCCACCAGCGTCGGGGAAAAACTGTTTTTT. The chain uses TRBV7-2 and TRBJ1-4, with no clear D. CDR1 and CDR2 from the germline V gene are SGHTA and FQGNSA. This CDR3 spans 11 amino acids.

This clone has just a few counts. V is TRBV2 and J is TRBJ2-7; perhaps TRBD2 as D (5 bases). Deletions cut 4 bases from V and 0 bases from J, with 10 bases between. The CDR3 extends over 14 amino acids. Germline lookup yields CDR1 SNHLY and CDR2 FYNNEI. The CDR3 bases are TGTGCCAGCAGTGTAGCCGGGAACTCCTACGAGCAGTACTTC. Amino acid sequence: CASSVAGNSYEQYF.

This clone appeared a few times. CDR3 coding DNA: TGTGCCAGCGCTCCACAGCGAACTTCACCCCTCCACTTT. It encodes CASAPQRTSPLHF. V and J are TRBV3-1 (or the pseudogene TRBV3-2) and TRBJ1-6; D not certain. The germline gives CDR1 LGHDT, CDR2 YNNKEL (reference sequence). The V and J ends lost 8 bases and 9 bases respectively, with 14 bases between them. The CDR3 extends over 13 amino acids.

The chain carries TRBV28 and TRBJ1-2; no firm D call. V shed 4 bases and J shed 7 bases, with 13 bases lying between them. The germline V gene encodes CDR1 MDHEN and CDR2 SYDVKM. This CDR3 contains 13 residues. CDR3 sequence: CASSSALYRGYTF. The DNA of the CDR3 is TGTGCCAGCAGTTCCGCCCTTTATCGTGGCTACACCTTC.

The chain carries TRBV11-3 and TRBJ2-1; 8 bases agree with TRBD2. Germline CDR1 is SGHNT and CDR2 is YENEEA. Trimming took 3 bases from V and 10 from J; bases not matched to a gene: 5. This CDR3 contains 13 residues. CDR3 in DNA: TGTGCCAGCAGCTTTTGGTTAGCGGGAGAGCAGTTCTTC. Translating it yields CASSFWLAGEQFF.

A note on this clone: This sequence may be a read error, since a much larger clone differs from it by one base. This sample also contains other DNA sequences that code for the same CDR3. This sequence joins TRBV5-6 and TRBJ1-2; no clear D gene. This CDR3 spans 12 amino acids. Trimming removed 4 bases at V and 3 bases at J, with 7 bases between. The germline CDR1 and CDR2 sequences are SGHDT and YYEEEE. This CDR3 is CASSPGDYGYTF. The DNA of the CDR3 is TGTGCCAGCAGCCCGGGTGACTATGGCTACACCTTC.

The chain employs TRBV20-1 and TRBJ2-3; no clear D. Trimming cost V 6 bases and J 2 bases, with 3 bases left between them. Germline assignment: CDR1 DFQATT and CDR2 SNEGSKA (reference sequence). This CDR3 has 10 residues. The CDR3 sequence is CSAHTDTQYF. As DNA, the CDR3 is TGCAGTGCCCACACAGATACGCAGTATTTT.

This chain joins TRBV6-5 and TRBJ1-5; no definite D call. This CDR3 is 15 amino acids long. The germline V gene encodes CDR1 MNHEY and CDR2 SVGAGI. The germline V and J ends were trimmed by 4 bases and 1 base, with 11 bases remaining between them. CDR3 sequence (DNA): TGTGCCAGCAGTTTGGAGGCTGGGAGCAATCAGCCCCAGCATTTT. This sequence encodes CASSLEAGSNQPQHF.

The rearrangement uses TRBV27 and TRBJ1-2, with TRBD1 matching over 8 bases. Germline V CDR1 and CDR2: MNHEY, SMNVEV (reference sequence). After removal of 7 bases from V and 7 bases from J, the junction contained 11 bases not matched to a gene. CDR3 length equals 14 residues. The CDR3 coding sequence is TGTGCCAGCAATCCGGGCAGGGGGCTTGGTGGCTACACCTTC. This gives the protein CASNPGRGLGGYTF.

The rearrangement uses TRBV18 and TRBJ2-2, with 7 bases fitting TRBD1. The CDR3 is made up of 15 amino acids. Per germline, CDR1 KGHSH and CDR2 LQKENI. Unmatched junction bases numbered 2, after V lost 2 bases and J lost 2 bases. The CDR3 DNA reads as TGTGCCAGCTCACCAGGGGACAGCAACACCGGGGAGCTGTTTTTT. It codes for CASSPGDSNTGELFF.

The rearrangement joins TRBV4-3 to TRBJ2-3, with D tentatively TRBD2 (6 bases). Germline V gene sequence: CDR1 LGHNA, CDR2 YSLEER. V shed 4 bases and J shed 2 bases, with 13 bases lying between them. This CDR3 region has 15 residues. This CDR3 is CASSPRGGTTDTQYF. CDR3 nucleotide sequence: TGCGCCAGCAGCCCCCGGGGCGGGACCACAGATACGCAGTATTTT.

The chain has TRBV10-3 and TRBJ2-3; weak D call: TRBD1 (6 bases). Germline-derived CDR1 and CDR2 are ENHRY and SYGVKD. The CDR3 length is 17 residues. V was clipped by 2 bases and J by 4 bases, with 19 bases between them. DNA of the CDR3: TGTGCCATCAGTGAGGCGGAGAACAGGGTAATCGCAGATACGCAGTATTTT. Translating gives CAISEAENRVIADTQYF.

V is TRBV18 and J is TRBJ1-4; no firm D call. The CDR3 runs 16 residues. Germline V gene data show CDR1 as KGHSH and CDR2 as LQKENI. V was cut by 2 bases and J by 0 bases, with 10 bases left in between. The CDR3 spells CASSPSYSATNEKLFF. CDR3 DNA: TGTGCCAGCTCACCATCGTACAGTGCAACTAATGAAAAACTGTTTTTT.

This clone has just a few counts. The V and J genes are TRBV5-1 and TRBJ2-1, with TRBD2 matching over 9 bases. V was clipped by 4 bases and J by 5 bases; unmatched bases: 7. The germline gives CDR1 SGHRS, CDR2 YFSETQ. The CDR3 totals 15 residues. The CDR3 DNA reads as TGCGCCAGCAGCCGCGGGGGGGAGCGGAACAATGAGCAGTTCTTC. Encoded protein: CASSRGGERNNEQFF.

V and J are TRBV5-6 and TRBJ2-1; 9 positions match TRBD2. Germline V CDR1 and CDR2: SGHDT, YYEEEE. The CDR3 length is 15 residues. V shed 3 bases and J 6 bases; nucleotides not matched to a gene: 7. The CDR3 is CASSSLAGAGNEQFF. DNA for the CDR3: TGTGCCAGCAGCTCTTTAGCGGGGGCGGGCAATGAGCAGTTCTTC.

The CDR3 sequence is CATSGGVGVNEQFF. CDR3 DNA: TGTGCCACCAGTGGAGGGGTAGGGGTCAATGAGCAGTTCTTC. The rearrangement uses TRBV24-1 and TRBJ2-1, with D perhaps assigned TRBD1 or TRBD2 (5 bases each). V was cut by 5 bases and J by 6 bases, with 13 bases left in between. Germline V gene sequence: CDR1 KGHDR, CDR2 SFDVKD. CDR3 length equals 14 residues.

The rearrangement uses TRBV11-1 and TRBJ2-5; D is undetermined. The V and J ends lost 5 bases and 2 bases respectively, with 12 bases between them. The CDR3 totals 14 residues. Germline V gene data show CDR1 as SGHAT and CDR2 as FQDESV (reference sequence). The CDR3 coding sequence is TGTGCCAGCAGCCAGAACCGGATTCAAGAGACCCAGTACTTC. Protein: CASSQNRIQETQYF.

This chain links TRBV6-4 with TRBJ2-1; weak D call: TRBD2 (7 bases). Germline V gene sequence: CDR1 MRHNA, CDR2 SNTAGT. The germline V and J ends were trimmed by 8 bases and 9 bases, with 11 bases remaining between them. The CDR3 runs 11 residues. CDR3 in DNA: TGTGCCAGCTGGGGAGGGGGTGAGCAGTTCTTC. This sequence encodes CASWGGGEQFF.

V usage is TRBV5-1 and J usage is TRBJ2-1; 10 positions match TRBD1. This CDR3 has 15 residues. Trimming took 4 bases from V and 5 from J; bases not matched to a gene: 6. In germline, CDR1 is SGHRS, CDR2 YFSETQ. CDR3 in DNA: TGCGCCAGCAGCCGCGGGACAGGGGTTAACAATGAGCAGTTCTTC. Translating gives CASSRGTGVNNEQFF.

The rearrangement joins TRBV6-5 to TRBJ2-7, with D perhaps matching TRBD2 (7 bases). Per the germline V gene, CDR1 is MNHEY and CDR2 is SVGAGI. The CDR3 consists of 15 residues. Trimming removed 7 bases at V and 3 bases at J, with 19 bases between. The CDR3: CASTKGGGTYYEQYF. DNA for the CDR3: TGTGCCAGCACCAAAGGGGGGGGGACTTACTACGAGCAGTACTTC.